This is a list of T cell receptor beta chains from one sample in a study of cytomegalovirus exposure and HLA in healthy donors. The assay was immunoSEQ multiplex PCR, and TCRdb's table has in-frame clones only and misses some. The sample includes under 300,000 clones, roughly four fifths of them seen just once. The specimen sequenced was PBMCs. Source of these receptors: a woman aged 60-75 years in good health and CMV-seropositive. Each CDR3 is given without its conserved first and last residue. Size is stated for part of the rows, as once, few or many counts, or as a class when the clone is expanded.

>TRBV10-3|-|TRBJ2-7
AIGGQGTYEQY
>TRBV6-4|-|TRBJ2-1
ARITGSPYNEQF
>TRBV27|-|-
ASRGLARGSEQY
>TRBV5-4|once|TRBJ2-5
ASSRDREETQY
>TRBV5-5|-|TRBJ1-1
ASSLTTEAF
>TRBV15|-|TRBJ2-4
ATSRAPGTGKNIQY
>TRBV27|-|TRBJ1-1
ASSAGQNTEAF
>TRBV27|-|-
ASSRRGYEQY
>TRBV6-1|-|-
ASSEWYEQY
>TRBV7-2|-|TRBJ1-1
ASSTASGSEAF
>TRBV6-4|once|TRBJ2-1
ASSLLAGAYNEQF
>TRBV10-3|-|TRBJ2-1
AISELSYSYNEQF
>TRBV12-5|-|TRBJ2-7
ASGLVLQGADEQY
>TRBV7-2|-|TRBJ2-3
ASSPGLAGAADTQY
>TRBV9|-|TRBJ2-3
ASSPPGGIPTDTQY
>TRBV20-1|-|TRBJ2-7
SATGSYEQY
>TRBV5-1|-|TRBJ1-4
ASSLEGDRGQKLF
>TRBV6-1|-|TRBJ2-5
ASSLQGSGETQY
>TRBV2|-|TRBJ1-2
ASSGGQSGYT
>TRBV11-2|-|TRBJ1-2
ASSPGRVGGGYT
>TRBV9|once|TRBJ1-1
ASSVVAGGTEAF
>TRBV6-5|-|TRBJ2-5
ASSYYRRGRGETQY
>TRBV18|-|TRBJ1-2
ASSPPGQFGYT
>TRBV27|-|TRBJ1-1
APLPSHPTGQGARTEAF
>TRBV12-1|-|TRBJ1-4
ASRELIPGQHLLANEKLF
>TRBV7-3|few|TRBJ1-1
ASSLTGDTEAF
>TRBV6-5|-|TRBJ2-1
ASRPGLAGVNEQF
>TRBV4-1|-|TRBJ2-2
ASSQDQGSIVRELF
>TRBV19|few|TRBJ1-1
ASTDTGNTEAF
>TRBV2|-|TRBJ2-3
ASRGGLAGGDTQY
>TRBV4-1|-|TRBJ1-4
ASSPWGRATNEKLF
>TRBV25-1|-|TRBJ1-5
ASSWGLQPQH
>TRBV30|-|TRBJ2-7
AWSVWRQGSY
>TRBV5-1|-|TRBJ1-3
ASSLGALLAGNTIY
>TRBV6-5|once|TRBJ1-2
ASEGTGANYGYT
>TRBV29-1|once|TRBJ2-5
SASGAGFQETQY
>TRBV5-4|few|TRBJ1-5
ASSLDRGNQPQH
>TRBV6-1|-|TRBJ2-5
ASGSGTGREQY
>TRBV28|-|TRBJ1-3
ASSFSRGGNTIY
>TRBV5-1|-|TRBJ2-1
ASSPFTDTGLYNEQF
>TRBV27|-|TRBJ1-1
ASSSGQGSLLGTEAF